The rows below give T cell receptor beta chains drawn from one sample of a study of cytomegalovirus exposure and HLA in healthy donors. Generated by immunoSEQ multiplex PCR, the TCRdb table keeps only in-frame clones and is missing some. The sample yields under 100,000 clones, 96% seen once. The sequenced material came from PBMCs. These receptor sequences come from a man between 18 and 35 years old in good health and CMV-seronegative. The CDR3 runs from the conserved cysteine through the conserved F or W. Each record gives: D gene, J gene, clone size, V gene, CDR3 protein, CDR3 DNA. The D gene is left open where the match is weak. The size field is filled for only some rows; it gives once, few, many or a size class.

TRBD1 TRBJ2-7 . TRBV19 CASSNPGQVPYEQYF TGTGCCAGTAGCAACCCGGGACAGGTCCCCTACGAGCAGTACTTC
. TRBJ1-1 . TRBV28 CASKGTLGTEAFF TGTGCCAGCAAAGGGACATTAGGCACTGAAGCTTTCTTT
TRBD2 TRBJ2-1 . TRBV7-6 CASSLLAAYNEQFF TGTGCCAGCAGCTTACTAGCGGCGTACAATGAGCAGTTCTTC
TRBD1 TRBJ2-1 . TRBV9 CASSGDSSQYNEQFF TGTGCCAGCAGCGGGGACAGCTCGCAATACAATGAGCAGTTCTTC
. TRBJ1-5 . TRBV27 CASSLWSGNNQPQHF TGTGCCAGCAGTTTATGGTCAGGGAACAATCAGCCCCAGCATTTT
TRBD2 TRBJ2-5 . TRBV7-2 CASSTRTSFFSLETQYF TGTGCCAGCAGCACACGGACTAGTTTCTTCTCCTTAGAGACCCAGTACTTC
TRBD1 TRBJ2-5 . TRBV27 CASSLSSQGTGEGQETQYF TGTGCCAGCAGTTTAAGCTCACAGGGGACGGGTGAGGGTCAAGAGACCCAGTACTTC
. TRBJ1-4 . TRBV5-8 CASSLGRANEKLFF TGTGCCAGCAGCTTGGGCAGGGCTAATGAAAAACTGTTTTTT
TRBD1 TRBJ1-2 . TRBV9 CASGDGTGTGGYTF TGTGCCAGCGGGGATGGGACAGGGACGGGTGGCTACACCTTC
TRBD1 TRBJ2-7 . TRBV28 CASRWDRGSYEQYF TGTGCCAGCAGGTGGGACAGGGGATCCTACGAGCAGTACTTC
TRBD2 TRBJ2-3 . TRBV4-1 CASSQVLAGGTDTQYF TGCGCCAGCAGCCAAGTTCTAGCGGGAGGGACGGATACGCAGTATTTT
. TRBJ1-1 . TRBV20-1 CSASSSTEAFF TGCAGTGCTAGTTCTAGCACTGAAGCTTTCTTT
. TRBJ1-1 . TRBV6-5 CASSYYPYNTEAFF TGTGCCAGCAGTTATTATCCCTACAACACTGAAGCTTTCTTT
TRBD2 TRBJ2-1 . TRBV18 CASSPLPSGSHNEQFF TGTGCCAGCTCACCACTCCCTAGCGGGAGTCACAATGAGCAGTTCTTC
TRBD2 TRBJ2-7 . TRBV28 CASSTTHARLAGVDSYEQYF TGTGCCAGCAGTACCACCCATGCGCGCCTGGCGGGGGTCGACTCCTACGAGCAGTACTTC
. TRBJ1-4 . TRBV6-5 CASSYIWAREKLFF TGTGCCAGCAGTTACATCTGGGCAAGAGAAAAACTGTTTTTT
. TRBJ1-5 once TRBV30 CAWSVGGISNQPQHF TGTGCCTGGAGTGTAGGAGGGATTAGCAATCAGCCCCAGCATTTT
. TRBJ2-2 once TRBV6-1 CASSPTGVTGELFF TGTGCCAGCAGTCCGACGGGAGTCACCGGGGAGCTGTTTTTT
. TRBJ1-1 . TRBV6-5 CASRRTGPTTEAFF TGTGCCAGCAGACGTACAGGGCCGACCACTGAAGCTTTCTTT
TRBD1 TRBJ2-7 . TRBV4-1 CASSQDQSRGNHYEQYF TGCGCCAGCAGCCAAGATCAAAGCAGGGGGAATCATTACGAGCAGTACTTC
TRBD1 TRBJ2-3 . TRBV11-2 CASSTPRDRVLGTQYF TGTGCCAGCAGTACCCCTAGAGACAGGGTACTTGGTACGCAGTATTTT
TRBD1 TRBJ1-2 once TRBV7-2 CASSLGQGASYGYTF TGTGCCAGCAGCTTAGGACAGGGGGCGTCCTATGGCTACACCTTC
TRBD1 TRBJ2-7 . TRBV7-9 CASSFPGQGSYEQYF TGTGCCAGCAGCTTCCCGGGACAGGGATCCTACGAGCAGTACTTC
. TRBJ1-5 . TRBV18 CASSPQRGGQPQHF TGTGCCAGCTCACCACAAAGGGGTGGTCAGCCCCAGCATTTT
TRBD2 TRBJ2-5 . TRBV9 CASSPSGHILSGSGWTQYF TGTGCCAGCAGCCCCTCGGGACACATACTTAGCGGGAGTGGATGGACCCAGTACTTC
. TRBJ1-2 . TRBV6-6 CASSSLGDGDGYTF TGTGCCAGCAGTTCTTTGGGAGACGGGGATGGCTACACCTTC
. TRBJ1-1 . TRBV10-3 CAISVTGRVREPGTEAFF TGTGCCATCAGTGTAACAGGGAGGGTCCGGGAACCTGGGACTGAAGCTTTCTTT
. TRBJ2-1 . TRBV7-2 CASSLASSSYNEQFF TGTGCCAGCAGCTTAGCGTCGTCCTCCTACAATGAGCAGTTCTTC
TRBD2 TRBJ2-5 . TRBV6-5 CASSYLAAHQETQYF TGTGCCAGCAGTTACCTAGCGGCACACCAAGAGACCCAGTACTTC
TRBD1 TRBJ1-1 . TRBV19 CASSVTGGDAEAFF TGTGCCAGTAGTGTTACAGGGGGCGACGCTGAAGCTTTCTTT
TRBD1 TRBJ1-3 once TRBV13 CASSLAGGPGNTIYF TGTGCCAGCAGCTTAGCAGGGGGCCCTGGAAACACCATATATTTT
. TRBJ2-7 . TRBV19 CASKGPGTQPYEQYF TGTGCCAGTAAGGGGCCCGGGACACAGCCTTACGAGCAGTACTTC
. TRBJ2-5 . TRBV19 CASSISRVQETQYF TGTGCCAGTAGTATATCCAGGGTCCAAGAGACCCAGTACTTC
. TRBJ2-3 . TRBV10-3 CATSTDGDTQYF TGTGCCACTAGCACCGACGGAGATACGCAGTATTTT
TRBD1 TRBJ2-7 once TRBV30 CACWTGTGYGEQYF TGTGCCTGTTGGACCGGGACAGGGTATGGCGAGCAGTACTTC
. TRBJ1-4 . TRBV27 CASSRGGESRKLFF TGTGCCAGCAGTCGTGGAGGGGAATCCCGAAAACTGTTTTTT
TRBD1 TRBJ2-1 . TRBV10-3 CAISESYETGRNEQFF TGTGCCATCAGTGAGTCTTACGAGACAGGGCGCAATGAGCAGTTCTTC
TRBD1 TRBJ1-1 . TRBV19 CASRTGQGYTEAFF TGTGCCAGTAGAACAGGACAGGGGTACACTGAAGCTTTCTTT
TRBD1 TRBJ2-2 . TRBV25-1 CAGSGNKGTANTGELFF TGTGCCGGCAGTGGCAACAAGGGGACAGCGAACACCGGGGAGCTGTTTTTT
TRBD1 TRBJ1-2 . TRBV28 CASRTGVSLGYTF TGTGCCAGCAGAACAGGGGTGTCTCTAGGCTACACCTTC
. TRBJ2-7 . TRBV5-1 CASSFFGQTTYEQYF TGCGCCAGCAGCTTTTTCGGACAGACAACCTACGAGCAGTACTTC
. TRBJ1-4 . TRBV6-5 CASSATGRSNEKLFF TGTGCCAGCAGCGCCACAGGGCGTTCTAATGAAAAACTGTTTTTT
TRBD2 TRBJ2-5 . TRBV30 CASTTVLAVETQYF TGTGCCTCCACGACCGTACTAGCGGTAGAGACCCAGTACTTC
. TRBJ1-2 . TRBV28 CASSLRAGRLHGYTF TGTGCCAGCAGTTTGAGGGCAGGACGATTGCATGGCTACACCTTC